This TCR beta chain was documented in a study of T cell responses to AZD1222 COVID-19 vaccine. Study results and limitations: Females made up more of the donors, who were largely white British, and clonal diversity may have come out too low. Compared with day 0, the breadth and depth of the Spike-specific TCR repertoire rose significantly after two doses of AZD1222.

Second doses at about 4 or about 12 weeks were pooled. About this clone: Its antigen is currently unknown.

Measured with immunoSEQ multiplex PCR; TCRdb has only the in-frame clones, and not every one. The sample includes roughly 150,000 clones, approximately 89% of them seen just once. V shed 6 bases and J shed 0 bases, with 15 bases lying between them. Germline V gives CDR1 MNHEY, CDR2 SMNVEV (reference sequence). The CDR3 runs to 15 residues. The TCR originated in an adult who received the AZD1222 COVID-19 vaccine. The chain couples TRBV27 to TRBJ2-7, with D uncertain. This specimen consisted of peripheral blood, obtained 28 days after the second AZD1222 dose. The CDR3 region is CASRPYDESSYEQYF. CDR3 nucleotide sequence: TGTGCCAGCAGACCTTACGACGAGAGCTCCTACGAGCAGTACTTC.